Below, 18 T cell receptor beta chains from the same sample are listed, as sequenced in a study of blood T cells in healthy people across ages. For the second PCR, which ran for roughly 7 to 11 cycles, a sample-barcoded 5' primer and a J-beta primer mix were used. TCRdb reprocessed the 5' RACE reads via MiXCR and lists one record per CDR3 protein. The sample contains 1.2 million to 1.5 million distinct CDR3 sequences, approximately 59% of which appear only once. Source material: blood. The receptors were gathered from a man younger than 35 in good health.

This clonotype was counted a few times. The chain combines TRBV20-1 with TRBJ2-2, with TRBD1 identical over 8 bases. Losses at the gene ends were 0 bases for V and 3 bases for J; bases not matched to a gene: 6. The CDR3 extends over 16 amino acids. Germline loops: CDR1 DFQATT, CDR2 SNEGSKA (reference sequence). The CDR3 DNA is TGCAGTGCTAGAGACCTCGACAGGGGATACACCGGGGAGCTGTTTTTT. Translated, it gives CSARDLDRGYTGELFF.

The rearrangement joins TRBV29-1 to TRBJ1-1; the D is unclear. There are 12 residues in the CDR3. Germline V gives CDR1 SQVTM, CDR2 ANQGSEA. Trimming cost V 4 bases and J 1 base, with 7 bases left between them. The CDR3 loop is CSVVPQNTEAFF. In nucleotides, the CDR3 is TGCAGCGTTGTTCCCCAGAACACTGAAGCTTTCTTT.

The chain recombines TRBV9 with TRBJ2-2, with D possibly matching TRBD1 (6 bases). V lost 4 bases and J 1 base, leaving 17 bases between the germline ends. This CDR3 spans 17 amino acids. The germline gives CDR1 SGDLS, CDR2 YYNGEE. CDR3 sequence reads: CASSITRGKGNTGELFF. In nucleotides, the CDR3 is TGTGCCAGCAGCATCACCAGGGGAAAAGGGAACACCGGGGAGCTGTTTTTT.

The chain has TRBV5-6 and TRBJ1-4; 9 bases agree with TRBD1. V dropped 4 bases and J dropped 8; count of bases not matched to a gene: 15. Germline V gives CDR1 SGHDT, CDR2 YYEEEE. This CDR3 is 17 amino acids long. CDR3 sequence (DNA): TGTGCCAGCAGCCCGTCCCGGGACAGGGTCGGGGTCGAAAAACTGTTTTTT. As protein: CASSPSRDRVGVEKLFF.

This rearrangement joins TRBV27 to TRBJ1-2; tentatively, D is TRBD1 (6 bases). Trimming removed 6 bases from V and 8 bases from J, with 22 bases in between. Germline CDR1 reads MNHEY; CDR2 reads SMNVEV (reference sequence). CDR3 length: 15 residues. CDR3 coding DNA: TGTGCCAGCAGGGGGGGATTACAGGGATGGTCGGGCTACACCTTC. Its translation is CASRGGLQGWSGYTF.

V is TRBV6-5 and J is TRBJ1-1; D is perhaps TRBD1 (6 bases). The CDR3 runs to 13 residues. V lost 5 bases and J lost 5, with 12 bases in between. Germline CDR1 and CDR2: MNHEY and SVGAGI. DNA of the CDR3: TGTGCCAGCAGTCGAAACAGGGAGACTGAAGCTTTCTTT. Its protein is CASSRNRETEAFF.

This clonotype appeared a single time. V gene TRBV29-1 combines with J gene TRBJ2-3; D gene uncertain. Germline assignment: CDR1 SQVTM and CDR2 ANQGSEA. The CDR3 spans 13 residues. The V end was cut by 7 bases, the J end by 2 bases, with 13 bases between. DNA for the CDR3: TGCAGCGCCGAGGCGCTGTCCACAGATACGCAGTATTTT. This encodes CSAEALSTDTQYF.

This clonotype showed up just once. The chain uses TRBV7-2 and TRBJ1-1; no clear D. Germline lookup yields CDR1 SGHTA and CDR2 FQGNSA. The V gene lost 1 base and the J gene lost 3 bases, with 15 bases spanning the gap. This CDR3 comprises 16 residues. The DNA for the CDR3 is TGTGCCAGCAGCTTAGTTTCCGGGGTTTGGGACACTGAAGCTTTCTTT. This codes for CASSLVSGVWDTEAFF.

The chain has TRBV4-3 and TRBJ2-1; TRBD1 matches at 8 bases. This CDR3 is 15 amino acids long. Per the germline V gene, CDR1 is LGHNA and CDR2 is YSLEER. Losses at the gene ends were 3 bases for V and 7 bases for J; bases not matched to a gene: 8. CDR3 residues: CASSHISTGENEQFF. The CDR3 bases are TGCGCCAGCAGCCATATATCGACAGGGGAGAATGAGCAGTTCTTC.

This chain links TRBV29-1 with TRBJ2-7, with D hard to call. The CDR3 loop spans 12 amino acids. V was trimmed by 3 bases and J by 6 bases, leaving 12 bases between them. The germline gives CDR1 SQVTM, CDR2 ANQGSEA. The CDR3 coding sequence is TGCAGCGTTGATGGGGAAGCCGGCGAGCAGTACTTC. This codes for CSVDGEAGEQYF.

This clonotype was counted between two and nine times. The V call is TRBV10-3, the J call TRBJ2-7, with a weak D call TRBD1 (5 bases). Germline V gives CDR1 ENHRY, CDR2 SYGVKD. This CDR3 spans 13 amino acids. V was cut by 5 bases and J by 5 bases, with 13 bases left in between. The DNA of the CDR3 is TGTGCCATCAGTAAAGGGGTTGGCGACGAGCAGTACTTC. Residues: CAISKGVGDEQYF.

The rearrangement uses TRBV4-3 and TRBJ1-2; no definite D call. Trimming removed 1 base from V and 8 bases from J, with 11 bases in between. CDR3 size: 13 residues. Per germline, CDR1 LGHNA and CDR2 YSLEER. In nucleotides, the CDR3 is TGCGCCAGCAGCCAAGGGACTTCCAGGGGCTACACCTTC. This codes for CASSQGTSRGYTF.

This clonotype occurred a few times. The chain is built from TRBV12-3 or TRBV12-4 and TRBJ2-3; the D is unclear. V was cut by 3 bases and J by 5 bases, with 18 bases left in between. There are 16 residues in the CDR3. This CDR3 reads CASSFLGAIHIDTQYF. CDR3 coding DNA: TGTGCCAGCAGTTTCCTTGGAGCCATTCACATAGATACGCAGTATTTT.

This clonotype occurred a few times. The chain links TRBV7-2 to TRBJ1-2; D may be TRBD1 (6 bases). Trimming stripped 5 bases from V and 8 bases from J, with 15 bases between. Germline V CDR1 and CDR2: SGHTA, FQGNSA. The CDR3 is 13 amino acids. The CDR3 nucleotides are TGTGCCAGCAGCCCAGACAGGACCTACGGCTACACCTTC. This translates into CASSPDRTYGYTF.

The V gene is TRBV24-1, the J gene TRBJ2-5, with D possibly being TRBD1 (7 bases). From germline, CDR1 is KGHDR and CDR2 SFDVKD. The CDR3 is 17 amino acids. V lost 6 bases and J 2 bases, leaving 21 bases between the germline ends. As DNA, the CDR3 is TGTGCCACCAGTCCGACCATTGGGGGGACAGAGCAAGAGACCCAGTACTTC. Protein product: CATSPTIGGTEQETQYF.

This clonotype was recorded only once. The chain links TRBV10-3 to TRBJ2-3; weak D call: TRBD2 (6 bases). This CDR3 is built from 16 residues. The V end lost 4 bases, the J end lost 2 bases, and 16 bases lay between the germline ends. Germline values: CDR1 ENHRY, CDR2 SYGVKD. The CDR3 sequence: CAISGTTDGTTDTQYF. CDR3 DNA: TGTGCCATCAGTGGGACTACGGACGGGACCACAGATACGCAGTATTTT.

The chain recombines TRBV6-2 or TRBV6-3 with TRBJ2-1, with D tentatively TRBD1 or TRBD2 (7 bases each). Germline-derived CDR1 and CDR2 are MNHEY and SVGEGT. This CDR3 is 14 amino acids long. Trimming took 8 bases from V and 7 from J, leaving 18 bases between them. CDR3 coding DNA: TGTGCCAGCGGTTGGGGAGGGGGCATAAATGAGCAGTTCTTC. As protein: CASGWGGGINEQFF.

The J gene is TRBJ2-7, the V gene TRBV29-1; TRBD2 might be the D (5 bases). V was trimmed by 6 bases and J by 0 bases, leaving 12 bases between them. CDR3 length: 13 residues. The germline CDR1 and CDR2 sequences are SQVTM and ANQGSEA. This CDR3 reads CSVREKSSYEQYF. CDR3 nucleotide sequence: TGCAGCGTGAGGGAGAAGAGCTCCTACGAGCAGTACTTC.